This TCR beta chain came from a study of cytomegalovirus exposure and HLA in healthy donors (dated by TCRdb to about 2017). About the study as a whole: An earlier analysis of some 600 of the donors reported 276 Gb of sequence data and approximately 120 million unique TCR beta sequences obtained from roughly 170 million T cells. Roughly 320 gigabases of sequencing data and approximately 92 million unique TCR sequences made up an early release that covered some 640 HLA-typed donors. Of the roughly 390 genotyped donors, 81% fell in the genetic ancestry cluster associated with self-reported Caucasian donors. The study was designed to test whether signatures of past pathogen exposure could be identified by cataloging public T cell receptors. The T cell repertoires of roughly 660 subjects were profiled by immunosequencing and related to cytomegalovirus serostatus. A separate validation cohort of over a hundred different subjects was used in addition to the 666-subject first cohort. The study combined high-throughput TCR immunosequencing, statistical association of individual TCRs with disease status, and machine learning to predict cytomegalovirus infection status. To study patterns of TCR occurrence, a later analysis re-analyzed previously published TCR beta repertoires from around 700 donors and added high-resolution HLA genotyping. The later analysis used no new phenotypic data to find candidate immune exposures, relying instead on TCR beta sequences and their occurrence across donors. In an earlier analysis of a few hundred of the donors, high-throughput TCR beta sequencing was used to judge whether each TCR beta V gene segment behaved as functional or pseudogenic. Donor age, sex, ethnicity and CMV serostatus were compiled alongside the repertoire data. A later genetic analysis took genome-wide SNP genotypes for about three fifths of the roughly 700 donors and used that subset as a discovery cohort. Every repertoire in the discovery cohort had been generated on one and the same sequencing platform. HLA typing included class I and class II loci at four-digit resolution. Typing coverage differed by locus: A, B, C, DRB1 and DQB1 were typed in roughly 620-640 donors, DQA1 in 522, DPA1 in approximately 600, and DPB1 in 450 to 480. Five DR-DQ haplotypes were treated as single units for association and clustering because of strong linkage in the cohort. On average, around 230,000 unique TCR beta nucleotide sequences were sequenced per donor among several hundred genotyped donors of the cohort, with roughly 18% of those sequences being non-productive. Points the paper makes about the study in general: A group of highly shared sequence variants was considered likely to be a technical artifact of the sequencing pipeline. In a later analysis, most CMV-associated TCR beta chains were found to appear HLA-restricted, with HLA associations seemingly driven largely by CMV exposure. In a later analysis, the rate of TCR association differed among HLA loci, with DRB1 alleles having the most associated TCRs and HLA-C alleles having the fewest. Compared with the approximately 670-donor mean, donors in an Asian-associated ancestry cluster had fewer N-insertions in productive TCRs, according to a later genetic analysis. Correlated functional status among segregating V segments might be attributable to linkage disequilibrium, but an unknown experimental factor could not be ruled out. For the cohort, immune exposure information was limited to CMV serostatus. The study listed 150 to 200 TCR beta chains as associated with cytomegalovirus. Three of the identified cytomegalovirus-associated TCR beta chains were confirmed in vitro to be specific for cytomegalovirus antigens. The cohort was sequenced for TCR beta chains only, and without alpha or paired-chain data the features that could be detected were limited. Because counts were too low, under 20 rarely observed V segments, including chromosome 9 orphons, were left out of the earlier analysis of 587 of the donors. A later analysis found that HLA-associated TCR beta chains were more clonally expanded and had lower generation probabilities than equally common non-associated chains. Because HLA typing was missing for some donors at each locus, association tests included only the typed subset. Several of the top co-occurrence clusters appeared to be linked to parvovirus B19, influenza, CMV and Epstein-Barr virus, according to a later analysis. The authors suggested that the approach could potentially be generalized to other disease states and immunological phenotypes. A further reported finding was that TCR beta sequences accurately predicted the HLA-A and HLA-B alleles for most subjects in the first cohort. Specific HLA alleles were associated with over 15,000 TCR beta sequences at a false discovery rate of 0.05 in a later analysis. A later genetic analysis associated a missense DCLRE1C variant with V-gene and J-gene trimming of TCR beta chains, and an independent cohort replicated the association. The presence/absence analyses assumed that sequencing depth was roughly uniform across donors, and that assumption may not be true. Most TCR sequences were seen in very few donors, while some public TCRs were found in many individuals. Strong co-occurrence of HLA alleles, especially DR and DQ, made assigning TCR associations to individual alleles difficult. In both the original and validation cohorts, the classifier was reported to diagnose cytomegalovirus status with high specificity and sensitivity. In an earlier analysis of some 550 of the donors, most TCR beta V segments were observed in productive rearrangements about 87% or about 30% of the time, broadly matching IMGT annotations. Some IMGT-functional V segments, including TRBV6-2 and TRBV6-3, could not be told apart with the 87-base-pair reads, so those segments were excluded.

On this clone: This receptor's antigen is unknown. The record has no base qualities; no much larger clone is one base away.

In total, roughly 670 healthy bone marrow donors made up the cohort. Cohort members were all nominally healthy when sampled, although unrecorded immune exposures were likely present. The donor tested CMV seropositive and was one of the 289 seropositive cohort members. A peripheral blood sample was collected from each donor, and TCR beta sequencing was performed on peripheral blood mononuclear cells. The Qiagen DNeasy Blood Extraction Kit was used to extract genomic DNA from the blood cell samples. Looking up the germline V gene yields CDR1 SGHTA and CDR2 FQGNSA. Here V drops 2 bases and J drops 4 bases, and the junction holds 4 bases not matched to any gene. The CDR3 runs 16 residues from the cysteine to the phenylalanine. Only CDR3 DNA is held: 48 bases, read in frame from base 1. Library preparation used the immunoSEQ multiplex PCR assay. For the multiplex PCR, a mixture combining 60 forward primers for TCR Vbeta segments and 13 reverse primers for TCR Jbeta segments was used. A multiplex PCR assay on genomic DNA amplified the CDR3 region of rearranged TCR beta genes. The amplified TCR beta libraries were sequenced on the Illumina HiSeq System as 87-base-pair reads. The source study handled its data this way. Across the 670 or so repertoires, a later analysis counted 80 million or so unique TCR beta chains, 9 million to 14 million of which were shared by at least two donors. A nearest-neighbor algorithm error-corrected the raw reads and collapsed the reads into unique sequences, merging closely related sequences to remove PCR and sequencing errors. To assign V, D and J gene segments, CDR3 sequences were aligned to IMGT reference sequences. Each retained sequence needed at least a six-nucleotide match to both a V gene segment and a J gene segment. A rearrangement counted as productive if the CDR3 had no stop codons and remained in frame with V and J, and every other rearrangement counted as non-productive. CDR3 was defined by IMGT convention, running from the second conserved V-encoded cysteine to the conserved J-encoded phenylalanine. Sequences without an unambiguous match to a single V gene segment were excluded from the earlier analysis of 500 to 700 of the donors. An earlier analysis of 550 to 650 of the donors classified V segments as functional when productive rearrangements were above 56.7% and as segregating when the standard deviation between donors was above 5%. A statistical classification framework was built for diagnosing cytomegalovirus status from the catalog of TCR beta chain sequences. In a later analysis, V and J genes were assigned by comparing TCR nucleotide sequences against IMGT/GENE-DB human TR gene sequences. A later analysis assigned CDR3 sequences and most-parsimonious VDJ recombination scenarios with the TCRdist pipeline. In a later analysis, each TCR beta chain was defined by its CDR3 amino acid sequence together with its V-gene family, and reads without a unique V-gene family were excluded. In a later analysis, a few hundred highly shared, low-generation-probability nucleotide sequences were removed to address suspected cross-contamination and a sequencing artifact. In a later analysis, a clonal expansion index was calculated for each public chain from normalized within-repertoire ranks of inferred template counts. Generation probabilities in a later analysis came from a VDJ recombination model fitted to out-of-frame rearrangements, and those results were checked against IGoR. A later analysis scored TCR-TCR, TCR-HLA and TCR-CMV co-occurrence with hypergeometric tests, applying a repertoire-size bias correction to TCR pairs. To estimate false discovery rates, a later analysis permuted the HLA or CMV assignments 20 times. In a later analysis, co-occurring TCRs were grouped with DBSCAN, and TCRdist sequence similarity was added when clustering was performed within HLA-allele-positive subsets. For co-occurrence clustering, repertoires with fewer than 30,000 or more than 120,000 public chains were excluded, along with five repertoires with anomalous nucleotide sharing. Not all clones reach the TCRdb copy of this immuneACCESS table, which keeps in-frame sequences only. Checked studies attribute under half of the gap to unresolved V genes and leave the rest unexplained. V and J calls and clone size are as listed in that table; D and trimming were resolved from the DNA. The sample table records fewer than 250,000 clones; roughly four fifths of these occur just once. The ten top clones hold roughly a tenth of the sample.

This TCR came from a woman aged 50 to 60 in good health and CMV-seropositive. Rearrangement joined TRBV7-2 to TRBJ2-3; TRBD2 agrees with 12 junctional bases. The sample consisted of PBMCs. At the DNA level, the sequence is TGTGCCAGCAGCTTAAGTCTAGCGGGGGGGGCAGATACGCAGTATTTT. It translates as CASSLSLAGGADTQYF.